The TCR beta chain under discussion was sequenced for a study of cytotoxic CD8 clonotypes in ibrutinib-treated CLL. For the study at large: The sample average was about 280,000 productive templates and more than 90,000 productive rearrangements.

Only in-frame clones appear in the TCRdb table, and some are missing; sequencing was by immunoSEQ multiplex PCR. The profile shows over 120,000 clones, 80% of them singletons. Details on this clone: Its cognate antigen is unknown.

Study outcomes and limitations: Sampling time points were not equivalent between sustained-remission and progressing patients. Contraction or stability on treatment characterized the public clonotypes, which were uncommon.

V gave up 6 bases and J gave up 10 bases, with 13 bases separating them. Germline lookup yields CDR1 SEHNR and CDR2 FQNEAQ (reference sequence). The length of the CDR3 is 13 residues. This sequence joins TRBV7-9 and TRBJ1-6; D is uncertain. The input for sequencing was PBMCs, taken after 36 months of ibrutinib treatment. The origin of this receptor is a human donor with chronic lymphocytic leukemia. The CDR3: CASSLPPPSPLHF. The CDR3 nucleotides are TGTGCCAGCAGTCTACCGCCGCCCTCACCCCTCCACTTT.